The 30 T cell receptor beta chains given below trace back to one sample, sequenced in a study of blood T cell repertoires in COVID-19 (dated by TCRdb to the early 2020s). The library was produced with the immunoSEQ multiplex PCR assay. TCRdb obtained this table from immuneACCESS and retained in-frame rearrangements with V and J assigned. These tables miss some clones; where compared with another copy, unresolved V genes account for less than half of the shortfall, and the remainder is unexplained. A total of about 200,000 clones appear in this sample, 89% of them only once. The ten biggest clones cover 4% to 5.5% of the sample. The sequenced material came from peripheral blood. The source of these receptors is a woman between 35 and 50 years old with acute or convalescent COVID-19.

The chain uses TRBV27 and TRBJ1-3; 10 bases are a match to TRBD1. The CDR3 sequence is 16 residues long. CDR1 is MNHEY, CDR2 SMNVEV, per germline (reference sequence). Trimming cost V 4 bases and J 2 bases; bases outside gene matches: 5. CDR3 protein: CASSYPDRGPGNTIYF. As DNA, the CDR3 is TGTGCCAGCAGTTATCCCGACAGGGGGCCTGGAAACACCATATATTTT.

The chain carries TRBV11-2 and TRBJ2-1, with D tentatively TRBD1 (6 bases). The CDR3 has 15 amino acids. V was trimmed by 4 bases and J by 3 bases, leaving 13 bases between them. The germline CDR1 and CDR2 sequences are SGHAT and FQNNGV. This chain's CDR3 is CASSSPRQVYNEQFF. CDR3 DNA sequence: TGTGCCAGCAGCTCCCCTCGACAGGTCTACAATGAGCAGTTCTTC.

This clone was detected once. The gene calls are TRBV30 and TRBJ1-3, with D maybe TRBD1 (5 bases). Germline CDR1 is GTSNPN and CDR2 is SVGIG (reference sequence). The ends were cut back, 4 bases at V and 1 base at J, with 8 bases in the middle. This CDR3 comprises 13 residues. CDR3 nucleotide sequence: TGTGCCTGGAACCGACAGTCTGGAAACACCATATATTTT. Amino acid sequence: CAWNRQSGNTIYF. Variable domain in full (rest from reference TRBV30 and TRBJ1-3): SQTIHQWPATLVQPVGSPLSLECTVEGTSNPNLYWYRQAAGRGLQLLFYSVGIGQISSEVPQNLSASRPQDRQFILSSKKLLLSDSGFYLCAWNRQSGNTIYFGEGSWLTVV.

This chain joins TRBV18 and TRBJ2-5; 10 bases are shared with TRBD2. The CDR3 runs to 17 residues. V shed 6 bases and J 5 bases; nucleotides not matched to a gene: 15. Germline CDR1 KGHSH, CDR2 LQKENI. The CDR3 spells CASSAASGGASGETQYF. DNA for the CDR3: TGTGCCAGCTCGGCTGCCAGCGGGGGGGCCTCGGGTGAGACCCAGTACTTC.

The rearrangement joins TRBV6-1 to TRBJ2-7, with D unresolved. The CDR3 extends over 13 amino acids. Between the trimmed V and J ends, which lost 3 bases and 3 bases, there was a span of 9 bases. The V gene's germline CDR1 is MNHNS and CDR2 SASEGT. The CDR3 DNA reads as TGTGCCAGCAGTGAGTTTAGAAACTACGAGCAGTACGTC. It codes for CASSEFRNYEQYV.

This clone was counted only a few times. This chain links TRBV11-2 with TRBJ2-1, with a possible D match to TRBD2 (5 bases). This CDR3 has 18 residues. Germline CDR1 is SGHAT and CDR2 is FQNNGV. The V and J ends lost 1 base and 0 bases respectively, with 16 bases between them. Here the CDR3 DNA reads TGTGCCAGCAGCTTAGGCCCCAGCGGAGAGAGCTCCTACAATGAGCAGTTCTTC. Translated: CASSLGPSGESSYNEQFF. The entire variable domain, with the rest obtained from reference TRBV11-2 and TRBJ2-1, is as follows: EAGVAQSPRYKIIEKRQSVAFWCNPISGHATLYWYQQILGQGPKLLIQFQNNGVVDDSQLPKDRFSAERLKGVDSTLKIQPAKLEDSAVYLCASSLGPSGESSYNEQFFGPGTRLTVL.

The J gene is TRBJ1-3, the V gene TRBV3-1 (or the pseudogene TRBV3-2); D ambiguous. V was clipped by 4 bases and J by 7 bases, with 14 bases between them. The CDR3 contains 14 residues. Germline V gene data show CDR1 as LGHDT and CDR2 as YNNKEL (reference sequence). CDR3 loop: CASSPPGFANTIYF. The CDR3 DNA reads TGTGCCAGCAGCCCCCCGGGTTTCGCGAACACCATATATTTT.

The CDR3 protein is CASSVSPGGQGFYNEQFF. In DNA form, the CDR3 reads TGTGCCAGCAGCGTATCTCCCGGGGGACAGGGTTTTTACAATGAGCAGTTCTTC. V and J are TRBV9 and TRBJ2-1; 9 bases map to TRBD1. The germline V gene encodes CDR1 SGDLS and CDR2 YYNGEE. The CDR3 length is 18 residues. V was pared by 1 base and J by 4 bases, with 12 bases of the junction left unmatched.

V usage is TRBV5-8 and J usage is TRBJ1-1, with no clear D. The CDR3 loop spans 14 amino acids. Trimming cost V 0 bases and J 2 bases, with 8 bases left between them. Germline CDR1 is SGHTS and CDR2 is YDEGEE. This chain's CDR3 is CASSLVGINTEAFF. In nucleotides, the CDR3 is TGTGCCAGCAGCTTGGTTGGCATCAACACTGAAGCTTTCTTT.

This chain uses TRBV30 with TRBJ1-2; 7 bases match TRBD1. After removal of 2 bases from V and 6 bases from J, the junction contained 15 bases not matched to a gene. The CDR3 spans 16 residues. Germline V gene data show CDR1 as GTSNPN and CDR2 as SVGIG (reference sequence). In DNA, the CDR3 is TGTGCCTGGAGTCGTGACAGGGTTTTTGTAGGTAATGGCTACACCTTC. As protein: CAWSRDRVFVGNGYTF.

This clone has more than one count but fewer than ten. The chain is built from TRBV15 and TRBJ2-1; TRBD2 matches at 11 bases. Germline CDR1 LNHNV, CDR2 YYDKDF (reference sequence). CDR3 length: 18 amino acids. V lost 0 bases to trimming and J lost 8 bases; unmatched junction nucleotides: 12. CDR3 protein: CATSREEATSGGPDEQFF. The DNA for the CDR3 is TGTGCCACCAGCAGAGAAGAAGCAACTAGCGGGGGCCCAGATGAGCAGTTCTTC.

The chain couples TRBV10-3 to TRBJ1-5; TRBD1 might be the D (6 bases). V gave up 10 bases and J gave up 6 bases, with 16 bases separating them. Germline CDR1 reads ENHRY; CDR2 reads SYGVKD. This CDR3 region has 13 residues. The CDR3 reads CATTRDTRQPQHF. The CDR3 DNA sequence: TGTGCCACAACTCGGGACACTCGTCAGCCCCAGCATTTT.

This chain uses TRBV24-1 with TRBJ2-3; 7 bases match TRBD1. CDR3 size: 15 residues. The trim removed 4 bases at V and 2 bases at J, leaving 5 bases unmatched. The germline V gene has CDR1 KGHDR and CDR2 SFDVKD. The DNA for the CDR3 is TGTGCCACCAGTGAAATGGGACAGACCACAGATACGCAGTATTTT. Its protein is CATSEMGQTTDTQYF.

The V call is TRBV30, the J call TRBJ2-1; 8 bases map to TRBD1. This CDR3 is 18 amino acids long. V lost 2 bases to trimming and J lost 4 bases; unmatched junction nucleotides: 16. CDR1 GTSNPN and CDR2 SVGIG come from the germline V gene (reference sequence). In DNA, the CDR3 is TGTGCCTGGAGTCCCCCTTCACAGGGGGGCATTAGGTACAATGAGCAGTTCTTC. This codes for CAWSPPSQGGIRYNEQFF.

The rearrangement joins TRBV3-1 (or the pseudogene TRBV3-2) to TRBJ2-1; maybe TRBD2 (5 bases). CDR1 is LGHDT, CDR2 YNNKEL, per germline (reference sequence). This CDR3 region has 16 residues. The germline V and J ends were trimmed by 3 bases and 7 bases, with 19 bases remaining between them. The CDR3 region has the DNA TGTGCCAGCAGCCACGAGTCTGGGAGTGGGTTAAATGAGCAGTTCTTC. Its translation: CASSHESGSGLNEQFF.

This chain connects TRBV5-1 to TRBJ2-2; 7 positions agree with TRBD1. V trimming: 4 bases; J trimming: 1 base; junction bases outside the gene matches: 4. The CDR3 is 15 residues long. Germline V lookup: CDR1 SGHRS, CDR2 YFSETQ. CDR3 bases: TGCGCCAGCAGCGAGGGGACAGTGAACACCGGGGAGCTGTTTTTT. Its translation: CASSEGTVNTGELFF.

This clone has only a few counts. V is TRBV27 and J is TRBJ2-1; 9 nucleotides match TRBD1. The CDR3 runs 20 residues. Trimming took 1 base from V and 1 from J; bases not matched to a gene: 14. Germline-derived CDR1 and CDR2 are MNHEY and SMNVEV (reference sequence). The CDR3 reads CASSLLSTVTGTGSYNEQFF. CDR3 in DNA: TGTGCCAGCAGTTTATTGAGCACCGTAACCGGGACAGGGTCCTACAATGAGCAGTTCTTC.

The V call is TRBV12-5, the J call TRBJ2-3; TRBD2 might be the D (6 bases). Germline V gene lookup returns CDR1 LGHNT and CDR2 FRNRAP. The CDR3 is made up of 15 amino acids. V was pared by 5 bases and J by 1 base, with 13 bases between. The chain's CDR3 is CASGPGVFGTDTQYF. The CDR3 bases are TGTGCTAGTGGTCCGGGGGTGTTTGGCACAGATACGCAGTATTTT.

The chain employs TRBV2 and TRBJ1-1; 7 nucleotides agree with TRBD1. Germline CDR1 and CDR2: SNHLY and FYNNEI. V trimming: 6 bases; J trimming: 4 bases; junction bases outside the gene matches: 8. The CDR3 has 14 amino acids. The CDR3 region is CASRTTGAPTEAFF. CDR3 coding DNA: TGTGCCAGCAGGACAACAGGGGCGCCCACTGAAGCTTTCTTT.

The chain employs TRBV3-1 (or the pseudogene TRBV3-2) and TRBJ2-5, with D possibly being TRBD2 (5 bases). This CDR3 comprises 14 residues. The germline V and J ends were trimmed by 3 bases and 4 bases, with 12 bases remaining between them. Germline CDR1 is LGHDT and CDR2 is YNNKEL (reference sequence). CDR3 loop: CASSQASGLETQYF. Here the CDR3 DNA reads TGTGCCAGCAGCCAGGCCAGCGGCCTAGAGACCCAGTACTTC.

V usage is TRBV11-3 and J usage is TRBJ1-1, with a tentative D call TRBD1 (6 bases). V lost 3 bases and J 5 bases, leaving 10 bases between the germline ends. From germline, CDR1 is SGHNT and CDR2 YENEEA. The CDR3 is made up of 13 amino acids. In DNA, the CDR3 is TGTGCCAGCAGCTTTAACAGGGAGACTGAAGCTTTCTTT. Protein product: CASSFNRETEAFF.

The rearrangement uses TRBV25-1 and TRBJ1-5; D perhaps matches TRBD1 (5 bases). V lost 8 bases and J lost 7, with 15 bases in between. This CDR3 comprises 13 residues. Germline CDR1 MGHDK, CDR2 SYGVNS. DNA for the CDR3: TGTGCCAGCCAAGGGACTGGAGAACAGCCCCAGCATTTT. Protein product: CASQGTGEQPQHF.

The V call is TRBV10-3, the J call TRBJ2-3, with D maybe TRBD1 (5 bases). CDR3 length: 13 residues. Germline V gene data show CDR1 as ENHRY and CDR2 as SYGVKD. The V end lost 8 bases, the J end lost 4 bases, and 13 bases lay between the germline ends. The CDR3 protein is CAIGAGSSDTQYF. CDR3 DNA sequence: TGTGCCATCGGGGCAGGGTCGTCAGATACGCAGTATTTT.

Regarding this clone: One junction end disagrees with the germline gene, perhaps due to a read error. The V and J genes are TRBV7-2 and TRBJ2-3; D gene unclear. The CDR3 contains 16 residues. The germline V gene encodes CDR1 SGHTA and CDR2 FQGNSA. The chain's CDR3 is CASSLAASQSSDTQYF. The DNA of the CDR3 is TGTGCCAGCAGTTTAGCCGCTAGTCAGAGTTCAGATACGCAGTATTTT.

The chain links TRBV12-3 or TRBV12-4 to TRBJ1-2; the D gene is possibly TRBD1 (6 bases). Trimming removed 5 bases from V and 8 bases from J, with 15 bases in between. The CDR3 length is 13 residues. DNA for the CDR3: TGTGCCAGCAGTCCGGGGGGGGCGAAAGGCTACACCTTC. Amino acids: CASSPGGAKGYTF.

A remark on this clone: Other nucleotide sequences from this sample produce the same CDR3. The rearrangement joins TRBV6-1 to TRBJ2-3, with 9 bases identical to TRBD2. J gave up 5 bases and V 1 base, and 4 bases lay outside the gene matches. Germline CDR1 and CDR2: MNHNS and SASEGT. The CDR3 extends over 15 amino acids. The CDR3 sequence is CASSEGSGGQDTQYF. The CDR3 DNA reads TGTGCCAGCAGTGAAGGGAGCGGGGGGCAAGATACGCAGTATTTT.

The chain uses TRBV2 and TRBJ2-7; tentatively, D is TRBD1 (5 bases). The CDR3 sequence is 13 residues long. The V gene's germline CDR1 is SNHLY and CDR2 FYNNEI. CDR3 sequence (DNA): TGTGCCAGCAAACAGGAAATCTCCCACGAGCAGTACGTC. It codes for CASKQEISHEQYV.

V usage is TRBV2 and J usage is TRBJ1-5; 8 bases align to TRBD1. J lost 0 bases, V lost 6 bases, and 4 bases had no gene match. The CDR3 consists of 15 residues. Germline assignment: CDR1 SNHLY and CDR2 FYNNEI. The CDR3 coding sequence is TGTGCCAGCAGGGGACAGGACTATAGCAATCAGCCCCAGCATTTT. Its protein is CASRGQDYSNQPQHF. The full variable domain, in which reference TRBV2 and TRBJ1-5 provide the parts outside the CDR3, is EPEVTQTPSHQVTQMGQEVILRCVPISNHLYFYWYRQILGQKVEFLVSFYNNEISEKSEIFDDQFSVERPDGSNFTLKIRSTKLEDSAMYFCASRGQDYSNQPQHFGDGTRLSIL.

The chain links TRBV6-4 to TRBJ2-7; maybe TRBD2 (5 bases). Germline assignment: CDR1 MRHNA and CDR2 SNTAGT. Deletions cut 6 bases from V and 4 bases from J, with 22 bases between. This CDR3 is 16 amino acids long. The CDR3 reads CASSWRVPQKEYEQYV. In DNA form, the CDR3 reads TGTGCCAGCAGCTGGCGGGTACCCCAGAAAGAATACGAGCAGTACGTC.

In this sample, this clone turned up once. This sequence joins TRBV12-3 or TRBV12-4 and TRBJ1-2, with a weak D call TRBD1 (6 bases). This CDR3 region has 13 residues. The ends were cut back, 5 bases at V and 5 bases at J, with 12 bases in the middle. CDR3 in DNA: TGTGCCAGCAGTAGGGGGACGGGATATGGCTACACCTTC. It specifies CASSRGTGYGYTF.